This T cell receptor (beta chain) is from a study of CD8+CD57+ T cells in acquired aplastic anemia. Findings of the study overall: The CD8+ Simpson's diversity of patients and controls was not significantly different. The study identified around 28 CD8+ CDR3 sequences shared by patients and controls.

By flow cytometry, patients selected for sequencing had shown an expansion of CD8+CD57+ cells. Every patient presented with severe acquired aplastic anemia. The germline CDR1 and CDR2 sequences are LNHNV and YYDKDF (reference sequence). V was trimmed by 0 bases and J by 11 bases, leaving 16 bases between them. This CDR3 comprises 14 residues. Profiling of TCR beta VDJ combinations and CDR3 sequences used genomic DNA as template. Using its own MiXCR run on the reads, TCRdb lists one record per CDR3 protein. Among roughly 120,000 distinct CDR3 sequences, about 60% were seen once, and the ten largest hold around 27%. As to this clonotype: No antigen is known for it.

The sequencing sample was made of sorted CD4+, CD8+, or CD8+CD57+ T cells (not recorded which) from PBMCs. The receptor comes from a human donor with aplastic anemia. The rearrangement links TRBV15 to TRBJ1-1; D possibly corresponds to TRBD1 (5 bases). CDR3 nucleotide sequence: TGTGCCACCAGCAGAGATCCACAGGTAATGCGGGCTTTCTTT. It codes for CATSRDPQVMRAFF.